A selection of T cell receptor beta chains follows, all from one sample in a study of cytomegalovirus exposure and HLA in healthy donors. The assay was immunoSEQ multiplex PCR, and TCRdb's table has in-frame clones only and misses some. The sample yields over 70,000 clones, roughly 67% seen once. The sample taken for sequencing was PBMCs. Source of these receptors: a man in his forties in good health and CMV-seropositive. CDR3s include the opening cysteine and the closing phenylalanine or tryptophan. The D gene is left open where the match is weak. Rows may omit the clone size; those that give it use once, few, many or a size class.

V	J	D	size	CDR3	DNA
TRBV29-1	TRBJ2-3	NA	NA	CSVGQESGATDTQYF	TGCAGCGTTGGTCAAGAATCAGGGGCTACAGATACGCAGTATTTT
TRBV29-1	TRBJ2-5	NA	few	CSVGRGSGSGETQYF	TGCAGCGTTGGCAGGGGGAGCGGGAGCGGTGAGACCCAGTACTTC
TRBV19	TRBJ2-2	TRBD1	few	CASRQGNTGELFF	TGTGCCAGTCGACAGGGAAACACCGGGGAGCTGTTTTTT
TRBV19	TRBJ1-2	TRBD1	NA	CASNQQGAYGGYTF	TGTGCCAGTAATCAGCAGGGGGCGTACGGTGGCTACACCTTC
TRBV7-3	TRBJ2-2	NA	NA	CASTPRTAGGELFF	TGTGCCAGCACCCCCAGGACAGCCGGCGGGGAGCTGTTTTTT
TRBV6-5	TRBJ2-5	TRBD1	NA	CASSSGTGSETQYF	TGTGCCAGCAGTTCGGGGACAGGATCGGAGACCCAGTACTTC
TRBV19	TRBJ1-2	NA	few	CASSDAGANYGYTF	TGTGCCAGTAGTGATGCAGGGGCCAACTATGGCTACACCTTC
TRBV28	TRBJ2-3	TRBD1	NA	CASSLTGGGTDTQYF	TGTGCCAGCAGTCTTACAGGGGGCGGAACAGATACGCAGTATTTT
TRBV5-4	TRBJ1-1	TRBD1	NA	CASSSGQGVNTEAFF	TGTGCCAGCAGCAGCGGACAGGGGGTCAACACTGAAGCTTTCTTT
TRBV5-4	TRBJ2-7	NA	NA	CASSGETRYEQYF	TGTGCCAGCAGCGGCGAGACTCGGTACGAGCAGTACTTC
TRBV29-1	TRBJ2-7	TRBD1	NA	CSVEGQGWGEQYF	TGCAGCGTTGAAGGACAGGGGTGGGGCGAGCAGTACTTC
TRBV6-6	TRBJ2-1	NA	NA	CASSYMGGGEQFF	TGTGCCAGCAGTTATATGGGGGGTGGCGAGCAGTTCTTC
TRBV5-1	TRBJ2-7	TRBD2	NA	CASSPGLAAYEQYF	TGCGCCAGCAGTCCGGGACTAGCGGCCTACGAGCAGTACTTC
TRBV19	TRBJ1-5	TRBD1	NA	CASRGSGTGGNQPQHF	TGTGCCAGTAGGGGTTCCGGGACAGGGGGTAATCAGCCCCAGCATTTT
TRBV30	TRBJ2-7	NA	NA	CARAPDPTGEQYF	TGTGCCCGCGCACCGGACCCAACGGGGGAGCAGTACTTC
TRBV6-5	TRBJ2-7	NA	NA	CASSYSRSREQYF	TGTGCCAGCAGTTACTCGAGGTCAAGGGAGCAGTACTTC
TRBV7-2	TRBJ2-7	NA	NA	CASSPTRERSSYEQYF	TGTGCCAGCAGCCCAACGCGGGAACGAAGCTCCTACGAGCAGTACTTC
TRBV7-2	TRBJ1-1	NA	once	CASSLGAGADAFF	TGTGCCAGCAGCTTAGGGGCAGGGGCTGACGCTTTCTTT
TRBV6-4	TRBJ1-2	NA	NA	CASSATGTYGYTF	TGTGCCAGCAGCGCCACAGGGACGTACGGCTACACCTTC
TRBV2	TRBJ2-1	TRBD1	NA	CASGRDRGNEQFF	TGTGCCAGCGGGAGAGACAGGGGCAATGAGCAGTTCTTC
TRBV5-6	TRBJ1-1	TRBD1	medium-sized	CASSPDRANTEAFF	TGTGCCAGCAGCCCAGACAGGGCGAACACTGAAGCTTTCTTT